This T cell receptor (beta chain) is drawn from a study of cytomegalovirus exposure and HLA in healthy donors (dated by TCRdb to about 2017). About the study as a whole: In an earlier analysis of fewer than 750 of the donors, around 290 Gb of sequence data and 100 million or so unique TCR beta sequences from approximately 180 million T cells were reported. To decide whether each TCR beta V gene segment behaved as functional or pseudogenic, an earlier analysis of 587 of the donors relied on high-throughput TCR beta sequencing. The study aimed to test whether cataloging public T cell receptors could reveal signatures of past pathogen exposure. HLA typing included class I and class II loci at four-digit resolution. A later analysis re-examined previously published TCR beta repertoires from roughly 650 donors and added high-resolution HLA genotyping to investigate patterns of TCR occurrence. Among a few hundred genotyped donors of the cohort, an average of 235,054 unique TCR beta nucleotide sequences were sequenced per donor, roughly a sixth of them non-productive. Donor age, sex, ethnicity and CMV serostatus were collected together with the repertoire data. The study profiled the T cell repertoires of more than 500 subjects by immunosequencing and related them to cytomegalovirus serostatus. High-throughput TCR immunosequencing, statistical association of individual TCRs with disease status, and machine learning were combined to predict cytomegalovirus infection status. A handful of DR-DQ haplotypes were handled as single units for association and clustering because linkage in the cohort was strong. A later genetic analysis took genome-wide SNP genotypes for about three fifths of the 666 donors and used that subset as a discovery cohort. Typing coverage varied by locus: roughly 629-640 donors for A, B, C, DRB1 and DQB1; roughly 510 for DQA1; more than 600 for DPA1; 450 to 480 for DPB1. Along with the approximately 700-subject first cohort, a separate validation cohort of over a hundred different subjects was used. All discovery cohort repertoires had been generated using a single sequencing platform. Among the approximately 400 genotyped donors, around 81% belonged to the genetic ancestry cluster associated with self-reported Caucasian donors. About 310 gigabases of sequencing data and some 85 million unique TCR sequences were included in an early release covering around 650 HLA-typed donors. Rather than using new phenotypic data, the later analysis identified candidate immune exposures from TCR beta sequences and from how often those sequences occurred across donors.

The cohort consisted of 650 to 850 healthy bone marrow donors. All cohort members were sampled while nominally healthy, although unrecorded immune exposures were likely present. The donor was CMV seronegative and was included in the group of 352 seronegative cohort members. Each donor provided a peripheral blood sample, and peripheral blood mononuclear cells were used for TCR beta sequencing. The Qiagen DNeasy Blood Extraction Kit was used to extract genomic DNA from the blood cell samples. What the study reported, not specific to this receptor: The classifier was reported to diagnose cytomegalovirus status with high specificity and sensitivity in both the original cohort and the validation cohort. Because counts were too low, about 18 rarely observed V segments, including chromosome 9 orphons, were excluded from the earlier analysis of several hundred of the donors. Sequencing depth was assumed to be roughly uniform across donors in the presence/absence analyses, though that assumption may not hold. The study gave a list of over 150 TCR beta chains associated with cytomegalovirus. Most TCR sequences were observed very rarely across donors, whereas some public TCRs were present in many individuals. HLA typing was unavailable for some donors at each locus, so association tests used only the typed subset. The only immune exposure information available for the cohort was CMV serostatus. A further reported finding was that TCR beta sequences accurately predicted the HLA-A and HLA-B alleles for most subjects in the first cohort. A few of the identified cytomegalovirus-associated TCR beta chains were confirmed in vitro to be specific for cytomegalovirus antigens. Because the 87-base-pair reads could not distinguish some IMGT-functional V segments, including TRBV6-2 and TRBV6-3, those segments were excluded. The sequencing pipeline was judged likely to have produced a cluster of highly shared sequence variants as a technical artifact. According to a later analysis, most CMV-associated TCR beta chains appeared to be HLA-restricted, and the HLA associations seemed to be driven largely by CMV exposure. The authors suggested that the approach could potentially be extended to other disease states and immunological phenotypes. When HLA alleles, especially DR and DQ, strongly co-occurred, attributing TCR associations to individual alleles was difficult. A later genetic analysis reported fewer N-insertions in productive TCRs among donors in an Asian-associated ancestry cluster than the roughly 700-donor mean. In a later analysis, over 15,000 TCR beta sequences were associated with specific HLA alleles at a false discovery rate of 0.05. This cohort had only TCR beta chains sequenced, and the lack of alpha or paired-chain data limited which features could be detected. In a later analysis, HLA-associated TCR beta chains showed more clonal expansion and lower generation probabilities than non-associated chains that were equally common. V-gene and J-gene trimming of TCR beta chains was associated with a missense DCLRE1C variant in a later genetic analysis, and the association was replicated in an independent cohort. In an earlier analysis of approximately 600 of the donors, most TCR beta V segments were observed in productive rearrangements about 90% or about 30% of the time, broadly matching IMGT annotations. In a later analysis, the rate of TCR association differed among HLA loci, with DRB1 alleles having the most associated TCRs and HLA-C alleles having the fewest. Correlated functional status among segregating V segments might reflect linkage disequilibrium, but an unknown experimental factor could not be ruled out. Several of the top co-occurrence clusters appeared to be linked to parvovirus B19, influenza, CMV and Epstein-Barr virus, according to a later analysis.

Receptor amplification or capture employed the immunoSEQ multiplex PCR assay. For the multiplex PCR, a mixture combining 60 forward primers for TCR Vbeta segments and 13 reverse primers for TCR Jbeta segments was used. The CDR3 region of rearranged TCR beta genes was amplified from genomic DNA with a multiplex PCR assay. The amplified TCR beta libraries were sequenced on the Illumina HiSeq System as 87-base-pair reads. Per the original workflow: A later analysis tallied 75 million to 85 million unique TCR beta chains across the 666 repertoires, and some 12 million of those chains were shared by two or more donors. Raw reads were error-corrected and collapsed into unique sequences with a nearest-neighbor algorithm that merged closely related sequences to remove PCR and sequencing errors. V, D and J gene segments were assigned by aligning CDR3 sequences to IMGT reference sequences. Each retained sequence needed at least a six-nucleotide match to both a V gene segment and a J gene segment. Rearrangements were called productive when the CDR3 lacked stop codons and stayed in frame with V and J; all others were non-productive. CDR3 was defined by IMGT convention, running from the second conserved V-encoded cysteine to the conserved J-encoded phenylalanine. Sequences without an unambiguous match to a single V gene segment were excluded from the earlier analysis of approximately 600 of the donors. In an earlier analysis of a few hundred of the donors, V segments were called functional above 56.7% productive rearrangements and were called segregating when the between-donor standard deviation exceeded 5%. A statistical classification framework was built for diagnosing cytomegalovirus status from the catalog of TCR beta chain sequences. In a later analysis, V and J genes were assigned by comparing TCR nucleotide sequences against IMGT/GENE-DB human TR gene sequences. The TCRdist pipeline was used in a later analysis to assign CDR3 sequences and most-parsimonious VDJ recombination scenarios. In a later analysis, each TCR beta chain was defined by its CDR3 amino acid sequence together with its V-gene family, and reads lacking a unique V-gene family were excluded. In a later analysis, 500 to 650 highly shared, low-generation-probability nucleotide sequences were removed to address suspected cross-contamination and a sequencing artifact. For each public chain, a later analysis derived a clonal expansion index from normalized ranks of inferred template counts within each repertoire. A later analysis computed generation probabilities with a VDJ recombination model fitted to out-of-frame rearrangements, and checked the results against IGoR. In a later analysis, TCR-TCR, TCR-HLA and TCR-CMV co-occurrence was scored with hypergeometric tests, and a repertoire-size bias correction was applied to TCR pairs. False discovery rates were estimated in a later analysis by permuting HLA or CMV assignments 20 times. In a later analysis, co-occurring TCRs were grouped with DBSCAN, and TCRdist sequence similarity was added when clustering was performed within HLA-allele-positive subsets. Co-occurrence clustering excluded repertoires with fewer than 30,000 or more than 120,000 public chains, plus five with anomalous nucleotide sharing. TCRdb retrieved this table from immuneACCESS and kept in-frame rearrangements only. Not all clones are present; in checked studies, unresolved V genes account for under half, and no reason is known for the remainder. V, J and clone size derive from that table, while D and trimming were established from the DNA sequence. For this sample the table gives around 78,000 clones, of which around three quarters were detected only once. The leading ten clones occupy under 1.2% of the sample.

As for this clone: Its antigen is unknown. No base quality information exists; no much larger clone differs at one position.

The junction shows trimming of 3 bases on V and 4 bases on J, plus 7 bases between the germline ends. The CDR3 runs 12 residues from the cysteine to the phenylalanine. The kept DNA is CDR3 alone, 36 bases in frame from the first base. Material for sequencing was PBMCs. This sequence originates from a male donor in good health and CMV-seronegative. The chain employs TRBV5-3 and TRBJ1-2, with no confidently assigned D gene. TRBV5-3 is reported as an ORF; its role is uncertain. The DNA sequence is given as TGTGCCAGAAGCTCAGGATTCTATGGCTACACCTTC. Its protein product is CARSSGFYGYTF.